One sample yielded the 21 T cell receptor beta chains listed below, sequenced in a study of T cell responses to AZD1222 COVID-19 vaccine. Libraries were prepared by immunoSEQ multiplex PCR; TCRdb keeps only in-frame clonotypes and omits some of them. Among tens of thousands of clones listed, about three quarters were seen once. Material: peripheral blood, obtained on day 0 of AZD1222 vaccination. These TCRs come from an adult in good health.

The chain has TRBV7-2 and TRBJ2-5; 13 bases line up with TRBD2. Per germline, CDR1 SGHTA and CDR2 FQGNSA. The CDR3 totals 16 residues. V lost 4 bases and J lost 4; bases outside the gene matches: 6. CDR3 DNA sequence: TGTGCCAGCAGCTCAGGACTAGCGGGAGCGGGAGAGACCCAGTACTTC. It specifies CASSSGLAGAGETQYF.

The rearrangement links TRBV10-2 to TRBJ2-2; D is perhaps TRBD2 (5 bases). The CDR3 runs to 14 residues. Germline V gene data show CDR1 as WSHSY and CDR2 as SAAADI. The germline V and J ends were trimmed by 4 bases and 1 base, with 7 bases remaining between them. The CDR3 loop reads CASSGGQNTGELFF. The CDR3 coding sequence is TGCGCCAGCAGTGGAGGGCAGAACACCGGGGAGCTGTTTTTT.

Only one count was recorded for this clone. The chain is built from TRBV10-1 and TRBJ2-2; either TRBD1 or TRBD2 may supply D (5 bases each). This CDR3 has 14 amino acids. CDR1 WNHNN and CDR2 SYGVQD come from the germline V gene (reference sequence). Trimming took off 7 bases at V and 4 bases at J, with 13 bases between the two ends. DNA for the CDR3: TGCGCCAGCACCGGGGACCTAACCACCGGGGAGCTGTTTTTT. Translation: CASTGDLTTGELFF.

This rearrangement joins TRBV28 to TRBJ2-1, with 11 nucleotides matching TRBD2. CDR3 size: 16 residues. V lost 3 bases and J lost 7; bases outside the gene matches: 8. Germline CDR1 MDHEN, CDR2 SYDVKM. This CDR3 is CASSFRLAGIYNEQFF. The CDR3 DNA reads as TGTGCCAGCAGTTTTCGACTAGCGGGAATTTATAATGAGCAGTTCTTC.

This chain links TRBV6-6 with TRBJ1-3, with TRBD1 as a possible D gene (5 bases). CDR3 length equals 18 residues. V gave up 5 bases and J gave up 2 bases, with 22 bases separating them. In germline, CDR1 is MNHNY, CDR2 SVGAGI (reference sequence). The DNA for the CDR3 is TGTGCCAGCAGTCTCCGAAGGGGTGCTCTCGATACTGGAAACACCATATATTTT. It codes for CASSLRRGALDTGNTIYF.

The table lists this clone with a few counts. This chain joins TRBV18 and TRBJ1-3, with 7 nucleotides matching TRBD1. The CDR3 length is 15 residues. In germline, CDR1 is KGHSH, CDR2 LQKENI. V lost 0 bases to trimming and J lost 4 bases; unmatched junction nucleotides: 3. The chain's CDR3 is CASSPPTGFGNTIYF. The CDR3 region has the DNA TGTGCCAGCTCACCACCGACAGGGTTCGGAAACACCATATATTTT.

The chain carries TRBV6-5 and TRBJ2-7; 7 bases match TRBD1. The germline CDR1 and CDR2 sequences are MNHEY and SVGAGI. This CDR3 comprises 14 residues. V shed 6 bases, J shed 3 bases, and the junction held 8 bases outside the gene matches. The CDR3 spells CASSPGTAGYEQYF. DNA for the CDR3: TGTGCCAGCAGCCCCGGGACAGCAGGCTACGAGCAGTACTTC.

The chain combines TRBV6-5 with TRBJ1-3; 9 bases agree with TRBD1. The CDR3 contains 13 residues. The germline V gene has CDR1 MNHEY and CDR2 SVGAGI. Unmatched junction bases numbered 2, after V lost 7 bases and J lost 4 bases. The CDR3 DNA reads as TGTGCCAGCACCGGACAGGGGGGAAACACCATATATTTT. This codes for CASTGQGGNTIYF.

This clone appeared a single time. V gene TRBV6-5 combines with J gene TRBJ1-2; D unresolved. V was clipped by 4 bases and J by 3 bases, with 18 bases between them. The CDR3 has 16 residues. From germline, CDR1 is MNHEY and CDR2 SVGAGI. CDR3 region: CASSFSLTSSDYGYTF. The CDR3, as DNA: TGTGCCAGCAGTTTCTCTCTAACCTCATCGGACTATGGCTACACCTTC.

The chain combines TRBV5-4 with TRBJ2-5; TRBD2 agrees at 7 bases. V shed 1 base and J 7 bases; nucleotides not matched to a gene: 4. This CDR3 has 13 residues. From germline, CDR1 is SGHNT and CDR2 YYREEE (reference sequence). CDR3 sequence (DNA): TGTGCCAGCAGCTTGCCTAGCGGCGGGACCCAGTACTTC. Residues: CASSLPSGGTQYF.

The chain carries TRBV6-2 or TRBV6-3 and TRBJ1-1; tentative D call: TRBD1 (5 bases). Germline CDR1 is MNHEY and CDR2 is SVGEGT. V was clipped by 7 bases and J by 3 bases, with 15 bases between them. The CDR3 is 14 residues long. This CDR3 reads CASTPGGVHTEAFF. CDR3 DNA: TGTGCCAGCACCCCTGGGGGGGTGCACACTGAAGCTTTCTTT.

This chain uses TRBV19 with TRBJ1-5, with no clear D. V lost 10 bases, J lost 5 bases, and 15 bases lay in between. CDR1 and CDR2 from the germline V gene are LNHDA and SQIVND (reference sequence). The CDR3 is 13 amino acids. The DNA for the CDR3 is TGTGCCACCCGGACGGGGTTTGATCAGCCCCAGCATTTT. Its protein is CATRTGFDQPQHF.

This chain uses TRBV6-5 with TRBJ1-6, with 7 bases that match TRBD1. Germline CDR1 MNHEY, CDR2 SVGAGI. CDR3 length: 16 residues. V dropped 4 bases and J dropped 3; count of bases not matched to a gene: 6. CDR3: CASSFRQGLYNSPLHF. Written as DNA, the CDR3 is TGTGCCAGCAGTTTCCGACAGGGACTCTATAATTCACCCCTCCACTTT.

CDR3 nucleotide sequence: TGTGCCTTACGGACAGGAATAACCGGGGAGCTGTTTTTT. Translation gives CALRTGITGELFF. This rearrangement joins TRBV6-5 to TRBJ2-2; 7 bases are a match to TRBD1. Per the germline V gene, CDR1 is MNHEY and CDR2 is SVGAGI. The CDR3 is 13 residues long. The V segment lost 11 bases and the J segment 5 bases; nucleotides outside the gene matches: 8.

V is TRBV21-1 and J is TRBJ2-2; TRBD1, the D gene given by the table, was not confirmed from the DNA. TRBV21-1 is noted as a pseudogene. The CDR3 contains 16 residues. The CDR3 nucleotides read TGTGCCAGCAGCAATAGGCAGGGGGGTGACACCGGGGAGCTGTTTTTT. This sequence encodes CASSNRQGGDTGELFF.

The chain carries TRBV6-4 and TRBJ1-5; no reliable D call. V dropped 6 bases and J dropped 2 bases, with 14 bases sitting between them. Germline values: CDR1 MRHNA, CDR2 SNTAGT. This CDR3 has 15 amino acids. The CDR3 DNA is TGTGCCAGCAGCGTCGATGGGTTGGGCAATCAGCCCCAGCATTTT. This gives the protein CASSVDGLGNQPQHF.

The chain recombines TRBV6-5 with TRBJ2-2, with TRBD2 identical over 7 bases. Germline trimming cut 2 bases from V and 4 bases from J; bases unmatched to any gene: 7. From germline, CDR1 is MNHEY and CDR2 SVGAGI. This CDR3 comprises 16 residues. The CDR3 bases are TGTGCCAGCAGTTACGAGTCTAGCGGTTTCACCGGGGAGCTGTTTTTT. This gives the protein CASSYESSGFTGELFF.

This clone was counted only a few times. The chain recombines TRBV7-3 with TRBJ2-1; TRBD2 is a possible D gene (6 bases). Between the trimmed V and J ends, which lost 3 bases and 2 bases, there was a span of 11 bases. Germline V gene lookup returns CDR1 SGHTA and CDR2 FQGTGA. This CDR3 is 15 amino acids long. Here the CDR3 reads CASSFSASAYNEQFF. CDR3 nucleotide sequence: TGTGCCAGCAGCTTTTCGGCTAGCGCCTACAATGAGCAGTTCTTC.

This clone was observed a handful of times. The chain is built from TRBV19 and TRBJ1-2; D is unresolved. The CDR3 sequence is 14 residues long. From germline, CDR1 is LNHDA and CDR2 SQIVND (reference sequence). The V end lost 7 bases, the J end lost 5 bases, and 17 bases lay between the germline ends. The CDR3 DNA sequence: TGTGCCAGTATCCACGGCGGGGAAGGGTATGGCTACACCTTC. Residues: CASIHGGEGYGYTF.

This clone appeared a few times. This chain connects TRBV5-6 to TRBJ1-2; 11 nucleotides align to TRBD1. V lost 4 bases to trimming and J lost 6 bases; unmatched junction nucleotides: 8. CDR1 and CDR2 (germline): SGHDT, YYEEEE. The CDR3 contains 15 residues. The CDR3 is CASSIGTGGRNGYTF. CDR3 coding DNA: TGTGCCAGCAGCATCGGGACAGGGGGGAGAAATGGCTACACCTTC.

This chain uses TRBV10-3 with TRBJ1-1, with D maybe TRBD1 (6 bases). V dropped 8 bases and J dropped 1 base, with 11 bases sitting between them. This CDR3 has 13 amino acids. Germline CDR1 is ENHRY and CDR2 is SYGVKD. The CDR3 here is CAIGGARNTEAFF. Here the CDR3 DNA reads TGTGCCATCGGGGGGGCCCGGAACACTGAAGCTTTCTTT.